The 2 T cell receptor beta chains presented below share a single source sample, sequenced in a study of cytotoxic CD8 clonotypes in ibrutinib-treated CLL. The repertoire was sequenced with immunoSEQ multiplex PCR; TCRdb's copy has only in-frame clones and lacks some. The sample shows 130,000 or so clones, roughly 88% of them seen only once. Sample: PBMCs, taken after 24 months of ibrutinib treatment. These receptors all stem from a human donor with chronic lymphocytic leukemia.

The CDR3 loop is CASSYTDRGTYEQYF. CDR3 nucleotides: TGTGCCAGCAGTTATACTGACAGGGGCACGTACGAGCAGTACTTC. The J gene is TRBJ2-7, the V gene TRBV6-5, with 8 bases fitting TRBD1. J gave up 4 bases and V 3 bases, and 8 bases lay outside the gene matches. The CDR3 has 15 residues. Germline V gene sequence: CDR1 MNHEY, CDR2 SVGAGI.

This clone showed up just a few times. The CDR3 DNA reads as TGTGCCAGCAGCTTAGGGACAGGGCCGAACACTGAAGCTTTCTTT. Amino acid sequence: CASSLGTGPNTEAFF. The chain combines TRBV11-2 with TRBJ1-1, with 8 bases aligning to TRBD1. Trimming removed 1 base from V and 1 base from J; junction bases left unmatched: 2. Germline loops: CDR1 SGHAT, CDR2 FQNNGV. The CDR3 runs to 15 residues. The whole variable domain, remainder taken from reference TRBV11-2 and TRBJ1-1, is EAGVAQSPRYKIIEKRQSVAFWCNPISGHATLYWYQQILGQGPKLLIQFQNNGVVDDSQLPKDRFSAERLKGVDSTLKIQPAKLEDSAVYLCASSLGTGPNTEAFFGQGTRLTVV.